The 6 T cell receptor beta chains below all came from one sample that was sequenced in a study of OX40 agonist ivuxolimab in advanced cancers. Here immunoSEQ multiplex PCR was the method, and the copy in TCRdb shows in-frame clones only, minus some. The data contain roughly 100,000 clones, roughly nine tenths of them singletons. Material: CD4+ or CD8+ T cells sorted from blood, obtained in a trial of the OX40 agonist ivuxolimab. The receptors shown here come from an adult with an advanced solid tumor such as melanoma, head and neck, liver or kidney cancer.

V usage is TRBV6-5 and J usage is TRBJ2-7, with 8 positions matching TRBD1. CDR1 and CDR2 from the germline V gene are MNHEY and SVGAGI. V trimming: 4 bases; J trimming: 6 bases; junction bases outside the gene matches: 2. CDR3 length: 12 amino acids. In nucleotides, the CDR3 is TGTGCCAGCAGTTCAGACAGGGGCGAGCAGTACTTC. Residues: CASSSDRGEQYF.

This rearrangement joins TRBV5-1 to TRBJ1-3; the D is unclear. The CDR3 contains 14 residues. Germline CDR1 and CDR2: SGHRS and YFSETQ. V lost 0 bases to trimming and J lost 0 bases, with 4 bases between them. The CDR3 bases are TGCGCCAGCAGCTTGGTGGGCTCTGGAAACACCATATATTTT. Protein sequence: CASSLVGSGNTIYF.

This clone was counted a single time. This chain joins TRBV29-1 and TRBJ2-5, with 7 bases identical to TRBD1. CDR1 is SQVTM and CDR2 is ANQGSEA in the germline V gene. The V segment lost 2 bases and the J segment 5 bases; nucleotides outside the gene matches: 8. The CDR3 length is 14 residues. The CDR3, as DNA: TGCAGCGTTGAAAGGGACAGTATTGCGGAGACCCAGTACTTC. It is translated as CSVERDSIAETQYF.

The chain is built from TRBV18 and TRBJ2-1, with D perhaps TRBD1 or TRBD2 (5 bases each). CDR3 length: 15 amino acids. Germline V gene sequence: CDR1 KGHSH, CDR2 LQKENI. With 3 bases removed from V and 7 bases from J, the gap between germline ends came to 16 bases. CDR3: CASSPPGRGLNEQFF. CDR3 bases: TGTGCCAGCTCACCCCCGGGACGGGGATTGAATGAGCAGTTCTTC.

This chain uses TRBV7-9 with TRBJ2-4; TRBD1 agrees at 8 bases. The CDR3 has 19 residues. V lost 5 bases, J lost 1 base, and 16 bases stayed unmatched. Per germline, CDR1 SEHNR and CDR2 FQNEAQ (reference sequence). The CDR3 sequence is CASSPTFSTGAWAKNIQYF. CDR3 DNA: TGTGCCAGCAGCCCGACCTTCTCGACAGGGGCCTGGGCCAAAAACATTCAGTACTTC.

The rearrangement joins TRBV5-1 to TRBJ2-2; D may be TRBD1 (5 bases). The CDR3 spans 15 residues. V gave up 0 bases and J gave up 5 bases, with 11 bases separating them. Per the germline V gene, CDR1 is SGHRS and CDR2 is YFSETQ. CDR3 coding DNA: TGCGCCAGCAGCTTGGACTTGGCAGGGACCGGGGAGCTGTTTTTT. The encoded protein is CASSLDLAGTGELFF.